This T cell receptor beta chain was captured in a study of CD8 T cells in Susac syndrome. In its sample, this clonotype was seen once. Random hexamers were used to reverse transcribe an amount of about 0.45 to 1 ug RNA. Across 54 Vbeta and 13 Jbeta, TCR beta CDR3 was amplified with immunoSEQ multiplex PCR. TCRdb analysed the immunoSEQ multiplex PCR reads with MiXCR anew, one entry per CDR3 protein. The sample records about 300,000 distinct CDR3 sequences, 65% to 90% being singletons. V gave up 5 bases and J gave up 6 bases, with 11 bases separating them. CDR1 and CDR2 (germline): SEHNR, FQNEAQ (reference sequence). The CDR3 sequence is 13 residues long. Sequencing targeted TCR beta in T cells from blood (CD8+ and CD4+). Negative isolation was used for CD8+ and CD4+ T cells and FACS enrichment for TEMRA cells.

This chain connects TRBV7-9 to TRBJ2-1; D unclear. This clonotype originated in a human donor with multiple sclerosis. Sequencing was carried out using CD8+ T cells from PBMCs. The CDR3 here is CASSQQHGNEQFF. CDR3 bases: TGTGCCAGCAGCCAACAACACGGCAATGAGCAGTTCTTC.